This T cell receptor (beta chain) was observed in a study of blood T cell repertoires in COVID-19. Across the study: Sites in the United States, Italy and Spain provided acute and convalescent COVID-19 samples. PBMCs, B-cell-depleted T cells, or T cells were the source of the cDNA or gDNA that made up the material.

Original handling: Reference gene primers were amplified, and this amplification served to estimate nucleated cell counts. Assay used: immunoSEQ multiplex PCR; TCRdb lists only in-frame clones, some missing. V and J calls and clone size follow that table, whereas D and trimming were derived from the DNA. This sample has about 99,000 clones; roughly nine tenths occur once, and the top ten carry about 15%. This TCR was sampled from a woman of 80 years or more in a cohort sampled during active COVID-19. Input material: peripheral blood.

The CDR3, as DNA: TGTGCCAGCAGCCGATTTATTAGCGGGGGAATCACAGATACGCAGTATTTT. It encodes CASSRFISGGITDTQYF. V usage is TRBV5-4 and J usage is TRBJ2-3; 9 positions agree with TRBD2. Germline CDR1 SGHNT, CDR2 YYREEE (reference sequence). The CDR3 is made up of 17 amino acids. V trimming: 4 bases; J trimming: 2 bases; junction bases outside the gene matches: 11.